The subject of this entry is one T cell receptor (beta chain). The antigen remains unidentified. These data are taken from a study of cytomegalovirus exposure and HLA in healthy donors. At the time of sampling, donors were nominally healthy, though unrecorded immune exposures were likely. CDR1 and CDR2 from the germline V gene are SEHNR and FQNEAQ (reference sequence). V lost 11 bases to trimming and J lost 6 bases, with 16 bases between them. The CDR3 totals 12 residues. PCR involved 60 Vbeta and 13 Jbeta primers. TCRdb's copy holds only in-frame clones and misses some; the assay was immunoSEQ multiplex PCR. The sample includes 220,000 or so clones, around 85% of them seen just once. Study conclusions and caveats: TCR beta V- and J-gene trimming, according to a later analysis, was linked to a missense DCLRE1C variant.

The receptor comes from a man in his fifties or sixties in good health and CMV-seronegative. The chain couples TRBV7-9 to TRBJ1-2, with TRBD1 as a possible D gene (5 bases). Sequenced material: PBMCs. The CDR3 sequence: CAGGGSGDGYTF. DNA for the CDR3: TGTGCCGGCGGGGGATCGGGGGATGGCTACACCTTC.